This TCR beta chain was retrieved from a study of blood T cells in healthy people across ages. Study details: Per every two T cells, about one barcoded beta molecule was captured by template switching.

Notes on the study in general: Any conclusive comparison of naive versus antigen-experienced cells was prevented by using unsorted PBMCs.

Using a J-beta primer mix together with a sample-barcoded 5' primer, a second PCR was run for 7 to 11 cycles. MiXCR was run by TCRdb on the 5' RACE reads, yielding one entry per CDR3 protein. The sample gives a few hundred thousand distinct CDR3 sequences, 27% of which show up once; approximately 3.7% is in the top ten. This clonotype has a handful of counts. Its specificity is unknown. V lost 5 bases, J lost 7 bases, and 9 bases stayed unmatched. The CDR3 spans 14 residues. Per the germline V gene, CDR1 is SNHLY and CDR2 is FYNNEI. This same sample was also part of a study on T cells of mothers and their children. As that report states: Samples were obtained from a few healthy Caucasian mothers and their six children. Per 15 ul, 1.5 ug of RNA was used, with all extracted RNA going into cDNA synthesis.

The gene calls are TRBV2 and TRBJ2-7; 9 bases are a match to TRBD2. Sequencing was done on a sample of blood. The sequence derives from a boy aged 2 to 10 in good health. The CDR3 loop reads CASSPRLAAREQYF. DNA of the CDR3: TGTGCCAGCAGTCCCCGACTAGCGGCCCGGGAGCAGTACTTC.